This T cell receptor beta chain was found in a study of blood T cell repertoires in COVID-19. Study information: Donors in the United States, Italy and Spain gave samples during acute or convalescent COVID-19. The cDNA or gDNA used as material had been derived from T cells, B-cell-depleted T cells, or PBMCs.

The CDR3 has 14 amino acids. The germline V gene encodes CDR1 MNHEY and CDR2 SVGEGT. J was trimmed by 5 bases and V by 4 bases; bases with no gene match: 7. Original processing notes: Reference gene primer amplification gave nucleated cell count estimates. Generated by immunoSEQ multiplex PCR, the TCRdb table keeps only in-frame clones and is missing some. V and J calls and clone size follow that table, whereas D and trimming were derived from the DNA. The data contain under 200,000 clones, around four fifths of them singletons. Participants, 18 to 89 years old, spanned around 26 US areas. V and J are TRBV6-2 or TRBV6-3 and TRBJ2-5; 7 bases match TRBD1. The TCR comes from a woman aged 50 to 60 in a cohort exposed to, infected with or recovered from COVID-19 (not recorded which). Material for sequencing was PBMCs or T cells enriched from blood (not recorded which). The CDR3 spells CASSSGGSLETQYF. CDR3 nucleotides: TGTGCCAGCAGTTCAGGGGGTTCTCTGGAGACCCAGTACTTC.